Below are 14 T cell receptor beta chains sequenced from a single sample in a study of cytomegalovirus exposure and HLA in healthy donors. The assay was immunoSEQ multiplex PCR, and TCRdb's table has in-frame clones only and misses some. The sample records 150,000 to 200,000 clones, roughly 84% being singletons. Sequenced: PBMCs. All receptors come from a young woman in good health and CMV-seropositive.

The CDR3 region is CAISTVTENGYTF. CDR3 bases: TGTGCCATCTCGACTGTGACAGAAAATGGCTACACCTTC. The V and J genes are TRBV10-3 and TRBJ1-2; D may be TRBD1 (5 bases). The V gene's germline CDR1 is ENHRY and CDR2 SYGVKD. The CDR3 extends over 13 amino acids. V was pared by 8 bases and J by 6 bases, with 16 bases between.

The V gene is TRBV9, the J gene TRBJ1-4, with a tentative D call TRBD1 (6 bases). The V end was cut by 3 bases, the J end by 6 bases, with 21 bases between. This CDR3 is 17 amino acids long. Germline lookup yields CDR1 SGDLS and CDR2 YYNGEE. The chain's CDR3 is CASSEGDRSGGYEKLFF. DNA for the CDR3: TGTGCCAGCAGCGAGGGGGATCGGAGCGGCGGGTATGAAAAACTGTTTTTT.

This rearrangement joins TRBV7-2 to TRBJ2-3; TRBD1 matches 10 bases. V shed 0 bases and J 5 bases; nucleotides not matched to a gene: 5. The CDR3 contains 16 residues. The germline CDR1 and CDR2 sequences are SGHTA and FQGNSA. The CDR3 region is CASSLAGTGVKDTQYF. In DNA, the CDR3 is TGTGCCAGCAGCTTAGCCGGGACAGGGGTTAAAGATACGCAGTATTTT.

This clone has more than one count but fewer than ten. The chain recombines TRBV6-1 with TRBJ2-1; TRBD2 aligns across 8 bases. V shed 11 bases and J 1 base; nucleotides not matched to a gene: 7. Germline V gene data show CDR1 as MNHNS and CDR2 as SASEGT. CDR3 length: 14 amino acids. DNA of the CDR3: TGTGCCGGAGGGGCTAGCGGGTCCTACAATGAGCAGTTCTTC. It encodes CAGGASGSYNEQFF.

The genes are TRBV27 and TRBJ1-6, with D unresolved. This CDR3 region has 17 residues. Trimming stripped 7 bases from V and 0 bases from J, with 16 bases between. Germline-derived CDR1 and CDR2 are MNHEY and SMNVEV (reference sequence). This CDR3 reads CASKEGPKSSYNSPLHF. The CDR3 nucleotides read TGTGCCAGCAAAGAGGGTCCGAAAAGCTCCTATAATTCACCCCTCCACTTT.

The chain carries TRBV27 and TRBJ1-1; D is possibly TRBD1 (5 bases). The CDR3 length is 14 residues. CDR1 and CDR2 from the germline V gene are MNHEY and SMNVEV (reference sequence). V lost 3 bases, J lost 5 bases, and 13 bases lay in between. The CDR3 spells CASSLSGLGTEAFF. CDR3 in DNA: TGTGCCAGCAGTTTGTCAGGGCTGGGTACTGAAGCTTTCTTT.

The V gene is TRBV5-1, the J gene TRBJ2-1, with D possibly being TRBD1 (6 bases). Germline CDR1 is SGHRS and CDR2 is YFSETQ. CDR3 size: 16 residues. V lost 7 bases, J lost 0 bases, and 17 bases lay in between. CDR3 loop: CASGIQGFSSYNEQFF. In DNA form, the CDR3 reads TGCGCCAGCGGAATTCAGGGGTTCAGCTCCTACAATGAGCAGTTCTTC. The entire variable domain, with the rest obtained from reference TRBV5-1 and TRBJ2-1, is as follows: KAGVTQTPRYLIKTRGQQVTLSCSPISGHRSVSWYQQTPGQGLQFLFEYFSETQRNKGNFPGRFSGRQFSNSRSEMNVSTLELGDSALYLCASGIQGFSSYNEQFFGPGTRLTVL.

The chain has TRBV7-9 and TRBJ1-2; possible D gene TRBD1, 6 bases. Trimming pared 2 bases from V and 6 bases from J, leaving 13 bases between. The CDR3 extends over 14 amino acids. From germline, CDR1 is SEHNR and CDR2 FQNEAQ (reference sequence). This CDR3 is CASSLSQGQDGYTF. The CDR3 DNA follows: TGTGCCAGCAGCTTATCCCAGGGACAAGATGGCTACACCTTC.

This sequence joins TRBV4-3 and TRBJ2-7, with TRBD1 matching 9 bases. CDR1 and CDR2 from the germline V gene are LGHNA and YSLEER. J lost 5 bases, V lost 8 bases, and 16 bases had no gene match. This CDR3 comprises 16 residues. The CDR3: CASAKSPGQGGNEQYF. As DNA, the CDR3 is TGCGCCAGCGCCAAATCTCCGGGACAGGGTGGCAACGAGCAGTACTTC.

The table lists this clone with a count of one. The chain combines TRBV15 with TRBJ2-1; 7 bases map to TRBD2. This CDR3 region has 13 residues. J was trimmed by 6 bases and V by 1 base; bases with no gene match: 0. Germline values: CDR1 LNHNV, CDR2 YYDKDF (reference sequence). The CDR3 DNA sequence: TGTGCCACCAGCAGAGGGACTAGCAATGAGCAGTTCTTC. Its protein product is CATSRGTSNEQFF.

The chain employs TRBV7-2 and TRBJ2-7; 10 nucleotides agree with TRBD1. The CDR3 is 14 amino acids. CDR1 and CDR2 (germline): SGHTA, FQGNSA. Germline trimming cut 3 bases from V and 6 bases from J; bases unmatched to any gene: 5. This CDR3 reads CASSLAGQGFEQYF. Here the CDR3 DNA reads TGTGCCAGCAGCTTGGCGGGACAGGGGTTCGAGCAGTACTTC.

The rearrangement uses TRBV6-4 and TRBJ1-2, with D unclear. V was shortened by 2 bases and J by 6 bases, with 16 bases between the two germline ends. Germline CDR1 MRHNA, CDR2 SNTAGT. The CDR3 has 15 residues. The CDR3 nucleotides are TGTGCCAGCAGTGACCGTGCGGGATCGAGGGATGGCTACACCTTC. It yields the protein CASSDRAGSRDGYTF.

V and J are TRBV5-1 and TRBJ2-1; 9 bases agree with TRBD2. Per the germline V gene, CDR1 is SGHRS and CDR2 is YFSETQ. J was trimmed by 6 bases and V by 1 base; bases with no gene match: 14. This CDR3 is built from 18 residues. CDR3 in DNA: TGCGCCAGCAGCTTGTCCGCCCCGGGCGGGGGGGCCGGCAATGAGCAGTTCTTC. Translating it yields CASSLSAPGGGAGNEQFF.

This clone occurred a few times. The V gene is TRBV7-2, the J gene TRBJ1-2; D possibly corresponds to TRBD1 (5 bases). Germline V gene lookup returns CDR1 SGHTA and CDR2 FQGNSA. V lost 1 base, J lost 4 bases, and 10 bases lay in between. The CDR3 has 14 amino acids. The CDR3 sequence is CASSLGQGPYGYTF. In DNA, the CDR3 is TGTGCCAGCAGCTTAGGGCAGGGCCCCTATGGCTACACCTTC.